This entry lists 13 T cell receptor beta chains sequenced from one sample in a study of Ad26.COV2.S vaccination and SARS-CoV-2 variants (dated by TCRdb to the early 2020s). In light of the paper, this sample's treatment or condition label describes: approximately 18 received Ad26.COV2.S at low or high dose, single or two shots; several received placebo; per-sample allocation not given. Repertoires of vaccine and placebo recipients were sequenced from samples taken on day 63 after the first injection. Library prep was done by the immunoSEQ multiplex PCR assay. What TCRdb holds here is the immuneACCESS table cut down to in-frame rearrangements. Part of the clones is not present; checked against another copy, under half of the missing clones reflect an unresolved V gene, and the others are unexplained. The table for this sample lists hundreds of thousands of clones; about 89% of them were counted only once. In total, the top ten clones hold roughly 4.8% of the sample.

The sample here was peripheral blood, taken in a trial of Ad26.COV2.S vaccine versus placebo. These receptors all come from a person aged 18 to 65 who received the Ad26.COV2.S COVID-19 vaccine or a placebo.

V usage is TRBV6-1 and J usage is TRBJ2-1, with unresolved D. This CDR3 contains 11 residues. Germline CDR1 and CDR2: MNHNS and SASEGT. Trimming took off 2 bases at V and 8 bases at J, with 4 bases between the two ends. CDR3 bases: TGTGCCAGCAGTGAACTACATGAGCAGTTCTTC. Protein sequence: CASSELHEQFF.

The rearrangement links TRBV5-1 to TRBJ2-1, with D perhaps TRBD1 (7 bases). V lost 0 bases and J 5 bases, leaving 18 bases between the germline ends. Germline CDR1 is SGHRS and CDR2 is YFSETQ. This CDR3 region has 17 residues. CDR3 sequence reads: CASSLAPGAGGNNEQFF. CDR3 nucleotide sequence: TGCGCCAGCAGCTTGGCTCCGGGGGCAGGGGGAAACAATGAGCAGTTCTTC.

The chain uses TRBV30 and TRBJ2-1; 14 nucleotides align to TRBD2. From germline, CDR1 is GTSNPN and CDR2 SVGIG (reference sequence). This CDR3 contains 15 residues. V gave up 6 bases and J gave up 8 bases; unmatched junction bases: 9. CDR3 bases: TGTGCCTGCGGACTAGCGGGGGGTGGAGGCGATGAGCAGTTCTTC. This codes for CACGLAGGGGDEQFF.

CDR3 sequence reads: CASSLGYEAFF. The CDR3 nucleotides are TGTGCCAGCAGTTTGGGGTATGAAGCTTTCTTT. The chain links TRBV6-6 to TRBJ1-1; D uncertain. The CDR3 runs to 11 residues. The V end was cut by 4 bases, the J end by 7 bases, with 7 bases between. CDR1 MNHNY and CDR2 SVGAGI come from the germline V gene (reference sequence).

The chain joins TRBV14 to TRBJ2-2, with D possibly being TRBD2 (6 bases). This CDR3 comprises 17 residues. Germline CDR1 reads SGHDN; CDR2 reads FVKESK. V lost 1 base and J lost 6, with 18 bases in between. The CDR3 region has the DNA TGTGCCAGCAGCCAAGCTCGTTCATCGGGGGTCCCCGGGGAGCTGTTTTTT. It yields the protein CASSQARSSGVPGELFF.

The chain recombines TRBV6-5 with TRBJ2-7; D uncertain. V lost 7 bases and J 3 bases, leaving 13 bases between the germline ends. Per the germline V gene, CDR1 is MNHEY and CDR2 is SVGAGI. This CDR3 is built from 13 residues. The CDR3 DNA sequence: TGTGCCAGCACCCTCGATAGGTACTACGAGCAGTACTTC. Translation: CASTLDRYYEQYF.

The gene calls are TRBV12-5 and TRBJ2-2; D possibly uses TRBD1 or TRBD2 (5 bases each). The ends were cut back, 0 bases at V and 6 bases at J, with 11 bases in the middle. This CDR3 has 15 amino acids. Per germline, CDR1 LGHNT and CDR2 FRNRAP. This chain's CDR3 is CASGLVVRGAGELFF. The CDR3 coding sequence is TGTGCTAGTGGTTTGGTAGTGAGGGGCGCCGGGGAGCTGTTTTTT.

V is TRBV11-3 and J is TRBJ2-7; D is unclear. V lost 7 bases and J lost 2, with 3 bases in between. This CDR3 has 10 residues. Germline values: CDR1 SGHNT, CDR2 YENEEA. DNA for the CDR3: TGTGCCAGCACCGCCTACGAGCAGTACTTC. This translates into CASTAYEQYF.

This chain links TRBV6-1 with TRBJ1-5; TRBD1 aligns across 7 bases. CDR3 length equals 15 residues. Germline V gene data show CDR1 as MNHNS and CDR2 as SASEGT. V lost 0 bases and J lost 5; bases outside the gene matches: 4. CDR3 bases: TGTGCCAGCAGTGAAGCTAGGGGGACAGATCAGCCCCAGCATTTT. Its translation is CASSEARGTDQPQHF.

The chain is built from TRBV25-1 and TRBJ2-5, with D tentatively TRBD2 (5 bases). Germline loops: CDR1 MGHDK, CDR2 SYGVNS. There are 13 residues in the CDR3. V shed 3 bases and J shed 2 bases, with 7 bases lying between them. DNA for the CDR3: TGTGCCAGCAGTGAGAGCGGACAAGAGACCCAGTACTTC. Residues: CASSESGQETQYF. The full variable domain, rest sourced from reference TRBV25-1 and TRBJ2-5, is EADIYQTPRYLVIGTGKKITLECSQTMGHDKMYWYQQDPGMELHLIHYSYGVNSTEKGDLSSESTVSRIRTEHFPLTLESARPSHTSQYLCASSESGQETQYFGPGTRLLVL.

The rearrangement uses TRBV19 and TRBJ1-1; D is undetermined. Between the trimmed V and J ends, which lost 8 bases and 11 bases, there was a span of 15 bases. The CDR3 totals 11 residues. From germline, CDR1 is LNHDA and CDR2 SQIVND (reference sequence). CDR3 nucleotides: TGTGCCAGTCTCGATGGGTGGGTCGCTTTCTTT. It yields the protein CASLDGWVAFF.

The rearrangement joins TRBV11-2 to TRBJ2-1; D assignment may be TRBD1 or TRBD2 (6 bases each). In germline, CDR1 is SGHAT, CDR2 FQNNGV. The CDR3 has 15 residues. Trimming stripped 5 bases from V and 8 bases from J, with 19 bases between. CDR3 protein: CASSLSGGELHEQFF. CDR3 sequence (DNA): TGTGCCAGCAGCCTCTCCGGGGGCGAGCTGCATGAGCAGTTCTTC.

This rearrangement joins TRBV4-1 to TRBJ1-6; 9 bases map to TRBD1. This CDR3 is 15 amino acids long. The V gene's germline CDR1 is MGHRA and CDR2 YSYEKL. After removal of 4 bases from V and 5 bases from J, the junction contained 3 bases not matched to a gene. This CDR3 reads CASSRGDRDNSPLHF. CDR3 coding DNA: TGCGCCAGCAGCCGAGGGGACAGGGATAATTCACCCCTCCACTTT.